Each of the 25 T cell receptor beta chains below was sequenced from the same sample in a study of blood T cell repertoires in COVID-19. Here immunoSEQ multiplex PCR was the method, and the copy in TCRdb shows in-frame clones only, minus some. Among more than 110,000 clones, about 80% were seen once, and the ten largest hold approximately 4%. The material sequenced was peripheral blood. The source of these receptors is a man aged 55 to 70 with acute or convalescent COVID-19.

The CDR3 loop reads CASSQELATGSRIGANVLTF. Here the CDR3 DNA reads TGTGCCAGCAGCCAAGAATTGGCGACAGGGAGTCGTATCGGGGCCAACGTCCTGACTTTC. The V gene is TRBV4-2, the J gene TRBJ2-6; 7 nucleotides align to TRBD1. The CDR3 sequence is 20 residues long. Trimming cost V 0 bases and J 4 bases; bases outside gene matches: 15. Germline loops: CDR1 LGHNA, CDR2 YNFKEQ.

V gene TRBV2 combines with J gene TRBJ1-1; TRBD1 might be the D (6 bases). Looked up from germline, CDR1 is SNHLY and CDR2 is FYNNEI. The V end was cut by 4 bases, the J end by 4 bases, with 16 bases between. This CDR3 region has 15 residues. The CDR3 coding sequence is TGTGCCAGCAGTGTGGCAGGGGCTGGGGGCACTGAAGCTTTCTTT. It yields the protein CASSVAGAGGTEAFF. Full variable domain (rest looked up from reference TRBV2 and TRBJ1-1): EPEVTQTPSHQVTQMGQEVILRCVPISNHLYFYWYRQILGQKVEFLVSFYNNEISEKSEIFDDQFSVERPDGSNFTLKIRSTKLEDSAMYFCASSVAGAGGTEAFFGQGTRLTVV.

The CDR3 nucleotides are TGTGCCAGTAGTATGATCGTAGACAGTACCTACGAGCAGTACTTC. This codes for CASSMIVDSTYEQYF. The chain has TRBV19 and TRBJ2-7; possibly TRBD1 for D (5 bases). V lost 3 bases and J lost 2, with 14 bases in between. Per germline, CDR1 LNHDA and CDR2 SQIVND (reference sequence). The CDR3 consists of 15 residues.

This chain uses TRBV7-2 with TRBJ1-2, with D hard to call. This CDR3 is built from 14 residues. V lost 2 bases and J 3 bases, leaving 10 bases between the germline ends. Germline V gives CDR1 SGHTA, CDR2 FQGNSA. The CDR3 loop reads CASSLIVRDYGYTF. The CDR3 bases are TGTGCCAGCAGCTTAATAGTACGGGACTATGGCTACACCTTC.

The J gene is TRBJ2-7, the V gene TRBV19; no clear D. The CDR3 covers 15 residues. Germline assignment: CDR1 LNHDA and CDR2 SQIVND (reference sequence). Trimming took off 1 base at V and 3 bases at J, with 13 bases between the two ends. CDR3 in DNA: TGTGCCAGTAGTATAGCCCGTGGCGGCTACTACGAGCAGTACTTC. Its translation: CASSIARGGYYEQYF.

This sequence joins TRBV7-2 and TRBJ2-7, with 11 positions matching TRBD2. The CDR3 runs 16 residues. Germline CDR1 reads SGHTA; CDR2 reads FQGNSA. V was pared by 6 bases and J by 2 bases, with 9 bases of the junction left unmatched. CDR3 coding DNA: TGTGCCAGCAGGGGAGGGATAGCGGGAGGGCCCTACGAGCAGTACTTC. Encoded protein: CASRGGIAGGPYEQYF.

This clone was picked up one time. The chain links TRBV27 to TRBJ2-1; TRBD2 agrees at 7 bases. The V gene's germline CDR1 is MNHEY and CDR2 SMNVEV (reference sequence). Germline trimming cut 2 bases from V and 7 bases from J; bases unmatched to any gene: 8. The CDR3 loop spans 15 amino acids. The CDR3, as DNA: TGTGCCAGCAGTTTAGCGGGAGCCCGTGATAATGAGCAGTTCTTC. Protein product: CASSLAGARDNEQFF.

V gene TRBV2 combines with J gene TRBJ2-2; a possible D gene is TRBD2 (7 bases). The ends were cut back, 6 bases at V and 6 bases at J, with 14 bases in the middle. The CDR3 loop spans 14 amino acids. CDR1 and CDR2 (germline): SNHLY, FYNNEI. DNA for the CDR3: TGTGCCAGCAGAAGGACTAGGGGGGCCGGGGAGCTGTTTTTT. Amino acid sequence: CASRRTRGAGELFF. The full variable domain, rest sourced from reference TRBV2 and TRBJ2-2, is EPEVTQTPSHQVTQMGQEVILRCVPISNHLYFYWYRQILGQKVEFLVSFYNNEISEKSEIFDDQFSVERPDGSNFTLKIRSTKLEDSAMYFCASRRTRGAGELFFGEGSRLTVL.

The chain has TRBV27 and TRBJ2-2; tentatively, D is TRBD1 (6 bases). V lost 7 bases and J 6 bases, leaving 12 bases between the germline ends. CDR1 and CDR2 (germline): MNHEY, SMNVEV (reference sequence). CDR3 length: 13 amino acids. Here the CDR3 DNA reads TGTGCCAGCAACTTACAGGGTGCCGGGGAGCTGTTTTTT. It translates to CASNLQGAGELFF.

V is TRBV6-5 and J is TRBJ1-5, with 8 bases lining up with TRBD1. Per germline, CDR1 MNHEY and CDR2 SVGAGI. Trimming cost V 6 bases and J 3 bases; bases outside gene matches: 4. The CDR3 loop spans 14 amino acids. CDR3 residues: CASRQTGVNQPQHF. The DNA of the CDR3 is TGTGCCAGCAGGCAGACAGGGGTCAATCAGCCCCAGCATTTT.

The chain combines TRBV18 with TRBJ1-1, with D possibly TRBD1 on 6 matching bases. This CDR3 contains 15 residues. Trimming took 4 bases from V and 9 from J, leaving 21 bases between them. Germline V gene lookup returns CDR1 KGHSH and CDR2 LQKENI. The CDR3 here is CASSLIVGTGGKAFF. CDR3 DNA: TGTGCCAGCTCACTCATAGTCGGTACGGGGGGCAAAGCTTTCTTT. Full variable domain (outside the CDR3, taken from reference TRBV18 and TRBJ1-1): NAGVMQNPRHLVRRRGQEARLRCSPMKGHSHVYWYRQLPEEGLKFMVYLQKENIIDESGMPKERFSAEFPKEGPSILRIQQVVRGDSAAYFCASSLIVGTGGKAFFGQGTRLTVV.

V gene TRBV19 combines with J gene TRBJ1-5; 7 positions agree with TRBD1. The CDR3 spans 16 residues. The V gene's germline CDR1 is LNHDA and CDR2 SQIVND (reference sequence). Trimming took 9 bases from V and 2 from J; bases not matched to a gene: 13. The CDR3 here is CASKGQGGWGNQPQHF. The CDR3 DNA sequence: TGTGCCAGCAAGGGGCAGGGGGGTTGGGGCAATCAGCCCCAGCATTTT.

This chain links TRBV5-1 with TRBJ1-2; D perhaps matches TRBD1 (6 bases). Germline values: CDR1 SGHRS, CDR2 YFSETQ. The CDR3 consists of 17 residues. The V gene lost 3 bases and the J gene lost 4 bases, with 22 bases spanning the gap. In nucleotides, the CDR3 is TGCGCCAGCAGCTCCGGGACACGGACGGACCTCCCCTATGGCTACACCTTC. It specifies CASSSGTRTDLPYGYTF.

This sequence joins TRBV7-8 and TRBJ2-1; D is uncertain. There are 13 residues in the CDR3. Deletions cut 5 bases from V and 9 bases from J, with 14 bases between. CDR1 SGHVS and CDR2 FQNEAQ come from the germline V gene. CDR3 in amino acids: CASSVTSTSEQFF. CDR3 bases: TGTGCCAGCAGCGTAACGTCCACCAGTGAGCAGTTCTTC. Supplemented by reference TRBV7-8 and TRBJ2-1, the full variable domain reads GAGVSQSPRYKVAKRGQDVALRCDPISGHVSLFWYQQALGQGPEFLTYFQNEAQLDKSGLPSDRFFAERPEGSVSTLKIQRTQQEDSAVYLCASSVTSTSEQFFGPGTRLTVL.

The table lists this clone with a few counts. The CDR3 is CASSEVGPVLNSPLHF. Written as DNA, the CDR3 is TGTGCCAGCAGTGAAGTGGGCCCGGTTCTTAATTCACCCCTCCACTTT. The gene calls are TRBV6-1 and TRBJ1-6; no firm D call. This CDR3 spans 16 amino acids. Germline CDR1 and CDR2: MNHNS and SASEGT. Between the trimmed V and J ends, which lost 1 base and 6 bases, there was a span of 13 bases.

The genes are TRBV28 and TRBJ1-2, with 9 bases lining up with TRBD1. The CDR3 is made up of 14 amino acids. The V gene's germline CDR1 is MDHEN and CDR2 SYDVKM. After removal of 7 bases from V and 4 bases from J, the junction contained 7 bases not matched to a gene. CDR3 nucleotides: TGTGCCAGCACGACGGGGACAGGGCTCTATGGCTACACCTTC. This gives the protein CASTTGTGLYGYTF.

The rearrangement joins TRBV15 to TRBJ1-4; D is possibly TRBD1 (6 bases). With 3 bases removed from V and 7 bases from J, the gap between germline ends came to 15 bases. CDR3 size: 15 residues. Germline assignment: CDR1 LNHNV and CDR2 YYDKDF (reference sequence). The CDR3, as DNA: TGTGCCACCAGCAGTACCGGGACACTAACTGAAAAACTGTTTTTT. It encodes CATSSTGTLTEKLFF.

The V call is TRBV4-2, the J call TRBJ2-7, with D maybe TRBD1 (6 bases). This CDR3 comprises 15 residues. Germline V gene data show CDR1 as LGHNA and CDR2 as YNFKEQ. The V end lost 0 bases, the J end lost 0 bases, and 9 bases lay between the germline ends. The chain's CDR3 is CASSQERTDSYEQYF. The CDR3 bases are TGTGCCAGCAGCCAAGAGCGGACAGACTCCTACGAGCAGTACTTC.

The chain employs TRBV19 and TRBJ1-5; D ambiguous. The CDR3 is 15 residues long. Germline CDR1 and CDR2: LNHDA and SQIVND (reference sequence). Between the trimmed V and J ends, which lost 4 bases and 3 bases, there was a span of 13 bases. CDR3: CASSKGGLINQPQHF. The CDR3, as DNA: TGTGCCAGTAGTAAAGGCGGGCTTATCAATCAGCCCCAGCATTTT.

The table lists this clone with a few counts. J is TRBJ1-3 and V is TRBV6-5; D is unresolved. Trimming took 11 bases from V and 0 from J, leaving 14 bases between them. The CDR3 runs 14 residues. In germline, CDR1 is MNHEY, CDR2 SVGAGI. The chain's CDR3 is CASRRSNSGNTIYF. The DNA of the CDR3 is TGTGCCTCCCGGAGGAGTAACTCTGGAAACACCATATATTTT.

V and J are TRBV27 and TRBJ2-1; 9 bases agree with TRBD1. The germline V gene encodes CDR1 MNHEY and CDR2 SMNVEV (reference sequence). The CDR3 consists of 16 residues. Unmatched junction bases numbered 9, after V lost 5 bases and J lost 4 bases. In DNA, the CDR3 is TGTGCCAGCAGTCCTTGGACAGGGGTGGGGTACAATGAGCAGTTCTTC. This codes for CASSPWTGVGYNEQFF.

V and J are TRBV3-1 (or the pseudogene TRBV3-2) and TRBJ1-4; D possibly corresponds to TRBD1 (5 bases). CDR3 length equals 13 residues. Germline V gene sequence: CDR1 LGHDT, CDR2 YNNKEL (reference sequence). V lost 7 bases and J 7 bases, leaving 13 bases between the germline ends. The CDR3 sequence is CASMSSGGEKLFF. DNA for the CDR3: TGTGCCAGCATGAGCTCGGGGGGTGAAAAACTGTTTTTT.

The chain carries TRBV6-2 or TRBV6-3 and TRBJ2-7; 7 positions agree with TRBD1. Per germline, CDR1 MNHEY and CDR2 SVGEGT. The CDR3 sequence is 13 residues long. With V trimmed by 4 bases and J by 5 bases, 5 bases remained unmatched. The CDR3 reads CASSSTGSHEQYF. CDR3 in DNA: TGTGCCAGCAGTTCGACAGGGAGCCACGAGCAGTACTTC.

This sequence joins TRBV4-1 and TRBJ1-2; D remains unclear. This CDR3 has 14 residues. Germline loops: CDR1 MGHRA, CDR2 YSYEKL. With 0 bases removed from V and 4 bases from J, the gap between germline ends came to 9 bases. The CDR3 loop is CASSQDPQFYGYTF. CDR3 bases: TGCGCCAGCAGCCAAGATCCACAGTTCTATGGCTACACCTTC.

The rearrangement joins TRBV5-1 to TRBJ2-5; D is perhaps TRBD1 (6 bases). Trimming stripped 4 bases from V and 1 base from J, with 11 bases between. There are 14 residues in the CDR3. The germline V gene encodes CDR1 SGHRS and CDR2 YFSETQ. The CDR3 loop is CASSEGQVQETQYF. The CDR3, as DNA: TGCGCCAGCAGCGAGGGACAAGTCCAAGAGACCCAGTACTTC.